This T cell receptor (beta chain) is drawn from a study of response to subunit inactivated influenza vaccine (dated by TCRdb to the late 2010s). For the study in its entirety: To follow how T cells responded to a trivalent subunit inactivated influenza vaccine, the researchers relied on deep quantitative profiling of the T cell receptor repertoire. What the authors observed across the whole study: According to the authors, only a limited number of new T cells may be recruited by each seasonal influenza vaccination.

Sequences MNHNS (CDR1) and SASEGT (CDR2) are obtained from the germline V gene. V has 5 bases trimmed and J has 5 bases trimmed; junction bases matching no gene number 13. Taken from cysteine to phenylalanine, the CDR3 has 17 residues. The entry retains the CDR3 DNA only, 51 bases that are in frame from base 1. The library was prepared using RT-PCR. Sequencer: Illumina HiSeq 2500. The public sequencing data were trimmed at Q25 with fastp and processed into clonotypes with MiXCR by TCRdb, which kept only in-frame beta chains. Identical CDR3 proteins give one entry, which carries the most common genes and DNA. The sample data list roughly 170,000 distinct CDR3 sequences, and about 9% of these were observed just once. The ten biggest clones cover around 9.9% of the sample. This clonotype was counted at least ten times. Its antigen target is currently unknown. Base qualities are not at hand, and no much larger clone is one base apart.

This specimen consisted of non-naive T cells sorted from PBMCs, obtained on the day of vaccination. Explained via the paper, the cell subset or site label denotes: memory T cell fraction. The chain couples TRBV6-1 to TRBJ2-3; 10 bases in between match TRBD2. This receptor was taken from a man aged 50 to 59 who received an inactivated influenza vaccine. Donor details come from another sample of the same person, matched by shared clones. The DNA sequence reads TGTGCCAGCAGTCCCCCCCAAGCGGGAGGGCGTGGAGATACGCAGTATTTT. This is translated as CASSPPQAGGRGDTQYF.